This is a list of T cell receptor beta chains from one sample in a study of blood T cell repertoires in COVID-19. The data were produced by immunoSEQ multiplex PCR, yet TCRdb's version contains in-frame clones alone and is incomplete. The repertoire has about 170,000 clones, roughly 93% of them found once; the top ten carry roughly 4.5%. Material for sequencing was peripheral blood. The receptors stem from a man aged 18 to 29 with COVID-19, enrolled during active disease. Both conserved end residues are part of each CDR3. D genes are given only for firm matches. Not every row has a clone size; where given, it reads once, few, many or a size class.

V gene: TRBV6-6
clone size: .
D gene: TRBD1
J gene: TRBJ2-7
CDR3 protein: CASSRSQGVISYEQYF
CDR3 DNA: TGTGCCAGCAGTCGATCACAGGGGGTAATCTCCTACGAGCAGTACTTC

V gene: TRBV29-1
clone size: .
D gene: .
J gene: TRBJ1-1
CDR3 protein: CSVERWGVAEAFF
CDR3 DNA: TGCAGCGTTGAAAGGTGGGGAGTTGCTGAAGCTTTCTTT

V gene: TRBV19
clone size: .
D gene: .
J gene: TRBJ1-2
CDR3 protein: CASSTAGYGYTF
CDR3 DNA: TGTGCCAGTAGTACGGCGGGCTATGGCTACACCTTC

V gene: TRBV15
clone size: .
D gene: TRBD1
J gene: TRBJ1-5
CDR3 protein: CATSSTRTGVFYSNQPQHF
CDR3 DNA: TGTGCCACCAGCTCTACGCGGACAGGGGTTTTCTATAGCAATCAGCCCCAGCATTTT

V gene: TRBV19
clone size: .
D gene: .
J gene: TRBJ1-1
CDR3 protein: CASRDWGEPPAAFF
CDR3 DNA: TGTGCCAGCCGCGACTGGGGGGAGCCTCCTGCGGCTTTCTTT

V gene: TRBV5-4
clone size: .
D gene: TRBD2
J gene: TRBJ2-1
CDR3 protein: CASHRGGVVDNNEQFF
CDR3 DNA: TGTGCCAGCCATCGGGGAGGGGTTGTTGACAATAATGAGCAGTTCTTC

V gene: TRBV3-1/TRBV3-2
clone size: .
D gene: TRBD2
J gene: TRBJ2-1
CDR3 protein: CASSPAGGYNEQFF
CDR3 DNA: TGTGCCAGCAGCCCGGCGGGGGGGTACAATGAGCAGTTCTTC

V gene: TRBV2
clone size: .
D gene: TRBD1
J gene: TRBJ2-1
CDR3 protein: CASIGQGVLRPNEQFF
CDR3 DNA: TGTGCCAGCATCGGACAGGGCGTCCTGCGGCCCAATGAGCAGTTCTTC

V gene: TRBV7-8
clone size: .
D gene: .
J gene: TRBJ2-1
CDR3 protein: CASSLGPGIGEQFF
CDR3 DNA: TGTGCCAGCAGCTTAGGTCCGGGGATCGGGGAGCAGTTCTTC

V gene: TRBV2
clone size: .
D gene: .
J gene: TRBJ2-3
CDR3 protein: CASAPGFSSTDTQYF
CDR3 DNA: TGTGCCAGCGCGCCCGGGTTCTCTAGCACAGATACGCAGTATTTT

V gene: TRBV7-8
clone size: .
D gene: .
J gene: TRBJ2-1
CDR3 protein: CASSHNDPTGNEGSYNEQFF
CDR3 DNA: TGTGCCAGCAGCCACAATGACCCCACAGGGAACGAAGGCTCCTACAATGAGCAGTTCTTC

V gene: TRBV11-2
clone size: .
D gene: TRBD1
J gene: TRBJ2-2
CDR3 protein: CASSTDRGGELFF
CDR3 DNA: TGTGCCAGCAGCACGGACAGGGGCGGGGAGCTGTTTTTT

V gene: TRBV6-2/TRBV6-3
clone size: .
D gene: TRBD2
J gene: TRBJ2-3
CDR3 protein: CASSPSGRSLADTQYF
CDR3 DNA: TGTGCCAGCAGCCCCAGCGGGAGGTCCCTCGCAGATACGCAGTATTTT

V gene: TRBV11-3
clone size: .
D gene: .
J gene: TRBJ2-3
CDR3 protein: CASSLGSGDTQYF
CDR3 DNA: TGTGCCAGCAGCTTAGGTAGCGGAGATACGCAGTATTTT

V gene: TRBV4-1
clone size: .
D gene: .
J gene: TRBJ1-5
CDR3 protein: CASSQDGGGWNQPQHF
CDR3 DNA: TGCGCCAGCAGCCAAGATGGAGGTGGTTGGAATCAGCCCCAGCATTTT

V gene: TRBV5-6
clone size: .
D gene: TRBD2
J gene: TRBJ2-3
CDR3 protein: CASSFLSEAGSGRSDTQYF
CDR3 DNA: TGTGCCAGCAGCTTCTTATCTGAGGCGGGTAGCGGGAGGTCAGATACGCAGTATTTT

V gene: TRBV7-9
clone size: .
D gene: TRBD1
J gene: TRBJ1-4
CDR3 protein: CASSLSGQGNEKLLF
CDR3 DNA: TGTGCCAGCAGCTTAAGCGGACAGGGGAATGAAAAACTGCTTTTT

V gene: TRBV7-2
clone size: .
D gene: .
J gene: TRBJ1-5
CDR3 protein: CASSLGRGRGNQPQHF
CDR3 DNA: TGTGCCAGCAGCTTAGGTCGAGGGCGAGGAAATCAGCCCCAGCATTTT

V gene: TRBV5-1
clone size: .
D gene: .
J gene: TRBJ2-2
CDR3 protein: CASSTKRQSPGGELFF
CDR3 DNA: TGCGCCAGCAGTACAAAACGACAGTCACCGGGCGGGGAGCTGTTTTTT

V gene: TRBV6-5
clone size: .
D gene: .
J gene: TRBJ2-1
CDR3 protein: CASRDASANEQFF
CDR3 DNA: TGTGCCAGCAGGGACGCTAGCGCTAATGAGCAGTTCTTC

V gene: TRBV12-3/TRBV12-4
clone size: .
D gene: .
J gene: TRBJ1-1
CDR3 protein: CASSGLGPSAFF
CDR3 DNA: TGTGCCAGCAGTGGACTTGGGCCTTCAGCTTTCTTT

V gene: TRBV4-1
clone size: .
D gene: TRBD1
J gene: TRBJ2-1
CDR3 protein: CASSQRSQGAQDEQFF
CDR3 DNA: TGCGCCAGCAGCCAACGTTCACAGGGGGCGCAGGATGAGCAGTTCTTC

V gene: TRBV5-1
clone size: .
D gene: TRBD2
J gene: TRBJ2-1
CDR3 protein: CASSWIGPSGNYNEQFF
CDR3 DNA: TGCGCCAGCAGCTGGATTGGCCCGAGCGGGAACTACAATGAGCAGTTCTTC

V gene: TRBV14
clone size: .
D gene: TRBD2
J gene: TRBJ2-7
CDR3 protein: CASSPSGYSYEQYF
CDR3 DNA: TGTGCCAGCAGCCCTAGCGGCTACTCCTACGAGCAGTACTTC

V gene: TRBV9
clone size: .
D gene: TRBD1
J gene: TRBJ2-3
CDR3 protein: CASSGTRGRSSSDTQYF
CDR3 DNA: TGTGCCAGCAGCGGAACCAGGGGGCGCTCCTCTTCAGATACGCAGTATTTT

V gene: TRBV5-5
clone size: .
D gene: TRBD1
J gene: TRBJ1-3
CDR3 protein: CASRLGQGVRNTIYF
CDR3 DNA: TGTGCCAGCAGATTGGGACAGGGTGTGAGAAACACCATATATTTT

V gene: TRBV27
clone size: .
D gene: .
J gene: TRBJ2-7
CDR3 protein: CASSLGGGSTYEQYF
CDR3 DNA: TGTGCCAGCAGTTTAGGGGGGGGCTCCACCTACGAGCAGTACTTC

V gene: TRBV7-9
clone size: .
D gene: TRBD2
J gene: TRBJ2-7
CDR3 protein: CASSTGTSGFAYEQYF
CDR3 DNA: TGTGCCAGCAGCACGGGGACTAGCGGATTCGCCTACGAGCAGTACTTC

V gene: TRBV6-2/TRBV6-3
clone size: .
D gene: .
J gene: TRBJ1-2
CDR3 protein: CASSYREGPLGYTF
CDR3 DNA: TGTGCCAGCAGTTATCGGGAGGGGCCACTTGGCTACACCTTC

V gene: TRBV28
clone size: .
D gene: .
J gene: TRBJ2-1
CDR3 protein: CASRSGRGSYNEQFF
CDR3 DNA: TGTGCCAGCCGATCAGGACGAGGGAGCTACAATGAGCAGTTCTTC

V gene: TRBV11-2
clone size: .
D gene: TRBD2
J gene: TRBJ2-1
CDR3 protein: CASSFGLAANEQFF
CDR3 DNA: TGTGCCAGCAGCTTTGGACTAGCAGCAAATGAGCAGTTCTTC

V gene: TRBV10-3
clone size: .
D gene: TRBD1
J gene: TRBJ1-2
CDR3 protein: CAISGRTGESYGYTF
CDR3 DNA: TGTGCCATCAGTGGGAGGACAGGGGAAAGCTATGGCTACACCTTC

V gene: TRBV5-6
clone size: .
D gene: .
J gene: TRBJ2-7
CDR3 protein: CASSLGRQDEQYF
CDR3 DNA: TGTGCCAGCAGCTTGGGTAGACAGGACGAGCAGTACTTC

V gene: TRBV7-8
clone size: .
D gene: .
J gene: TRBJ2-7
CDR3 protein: CASSRVGPSYEQYF
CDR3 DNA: TGTGCCAGCAGCCGGGTGGGGCCATCCTACGAGCAGTACTTC

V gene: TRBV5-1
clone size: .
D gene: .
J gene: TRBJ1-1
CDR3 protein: CASKRGSNTEAFF
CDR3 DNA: TGCGCCAGTAAAAGGGGCTCGAACACTGAAGCTTTCTTT

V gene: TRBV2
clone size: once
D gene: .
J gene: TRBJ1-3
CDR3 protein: CASSPAVSGNTIYF
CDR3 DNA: TGTGCCAGCAGCCCCGCGGTCTCTGGAAACACCATATATTTT

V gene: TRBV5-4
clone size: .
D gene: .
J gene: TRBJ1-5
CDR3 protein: CASSLGANQPQHF
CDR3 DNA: TGTGCCAGCAGCTTGGGGGCGAATCAGCCCCAGCATTTT

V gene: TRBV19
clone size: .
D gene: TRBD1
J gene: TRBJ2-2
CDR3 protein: CASSISGGGTGELFF
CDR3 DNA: TGTGCCAGTAGTATTTCAGGGGGCGGAACCGGGGAGCTGTTTTTT

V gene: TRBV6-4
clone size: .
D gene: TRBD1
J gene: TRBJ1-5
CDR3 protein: CASRGRDRLYSNQPQHF
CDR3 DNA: TGTGCCAGCAGGGGACGGGACAGACTCTATAGCAATCAGCCCCAGCATTTT

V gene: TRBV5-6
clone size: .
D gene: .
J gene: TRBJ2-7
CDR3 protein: CASSLRTGRGEQYF
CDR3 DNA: TGTGCCAGCAGCTTAAGGACAGGGAGGGGCGAGCAGTACTTC

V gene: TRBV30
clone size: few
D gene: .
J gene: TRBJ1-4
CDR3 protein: CALRVSPEKLLF
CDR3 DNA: TGTGCCCTGAGGGTTTCTCCTGAAAAACTGCTTTTT

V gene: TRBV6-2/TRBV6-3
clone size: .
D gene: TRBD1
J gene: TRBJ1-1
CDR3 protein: CASSVPGQGDTEAFF
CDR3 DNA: TGTGCCAGCAGTGTACCGGGACAGGGGGACACTGAAGCTTTCTTT

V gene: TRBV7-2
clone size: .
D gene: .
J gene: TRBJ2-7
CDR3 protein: CASSLGLRLANSYEQYF
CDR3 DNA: TGTGCCAGCAGCTTAGGCCTCCGGCTAGCGAATTCCTACGAGCAGTACTTC